The 8 T cell receptor beta chains presented below share a single source sample, sequenced in a study of shared clonotypes between healthy human individuals. Libraries were prepared by immunoSEQ multiplex PCR; TCRdb keeps only in-frame clonotypes and omits some of them. The repertoire consists of 650,000 to 800,000 clones, with roughly 94% occurring once and the leading ten covering approximately 25%. The naive CD8 fraction comprised CD45RO-negative cells positively selected for CCR7 and excluded terminally differentiated effector memory CD45RA+ cells. Sequenced material: naive CD8+ T cells sorted from blood. These receptors were taken from a man younger than 45 in good health.

This chain connects TRBV9 to TRBJ1-2, with a possible D match to TRBD1 (6 bases). V lost 3 bases and J lost 8, with 17 bases in between. CDR1 SGDLS and CDR2 YYNGEE come from the germline V gene. The CDR3 consists of 14 residues. The DNA of the CDR3 is TGTGCCAGCAGCGCTACAGGGACTAGGACGGGCTACACCTTC. Its protein is CASSATGTRTGYTF.

On this clone: Other nucleotide sequences from this sample produce the same CDR3. The chain uses TRBV27 and TRBJ2-3; D not certain. This CDR3 contains 11 residues. V lost 8 bases, J lost 1 base, and 4 bases lay in between. Germline-derived CDR1 and CDR2 are MNHEY and SMNVEV (reference sequence). Here the CDR3 DNA reads TGTGCCAGCCTCGGCACAGATACGCAGTATTTT. Amino acid sequence: CASLGTDTQYF.

This chain uses TRBV7-6 with TRBJ1-5, with D possibly TRBD1 on 6 matching bases. This CDR3 has 14 residues. The germline V gene has CDR1 SGHVS and CDR2 FNYEAQ. Trimming pared 1 base from V and 9 bases from J, leaving 13 bases between. CDR3 region: CASSLGRGSRPQHF. In DNA, the CDR3 is TGTGCCAGCAGCTTAGGTAGGGGGAGTCGGCCCCAGCATTTT.

The V and J genes are TRBV5-1 and TRBJ2-2; TRBD2 agrees at 12 bases. This CDR3 comprises 18 residues. The V gene end was trimmed by 3 bases and the J gene end by 2 bases; junction bases not matched to a gene: 8. CDR1 and CDR2 (germline): SGHRS, YFSETQ. CDR3 sequence: CASSSPGLAGINTGELFF. CDR3 nucleotides: TGCGCCAGCAGCTCCCCGGGACTAGCGGGTATTAACACCGGGGAGCTGTTTTTT.

This rearrangement joins TRBV4-3 to TRBJ2-7; 10 bases align to TRBD1. CDR3 length: 14 residues. The germline gives CDR1 LGHNA, CDR2 YSLEER. V shed 3 bases, J shed 2 bases, and the junction held 1 base outside the gene matches. CDR3 residues: CASSQDRGAYEQYF. As DNA, the CDR3 is TGCGCCAGCAGCCAGGACAGGGGGGCCTACGAGCAGTACTTC.

The count of this clone is one. The chain links TRBV27 to TRBJ2-7; no reliable D call. This CDR3 has 13 residues. Germline loops: CDR1 MNHEY, CDR2 SMNVEV (reference sequence). V lost 4 bases and J 2 bases, leaving 9 bases between the germline ends. The CDR3 sequence: CASSSRSTYEQYF. The CDR3 DNA reads as TGTGCCAGCAGTTCCCGCAGTACCTACGAGCAGTACTTC.

In this sample, this clone turned up once. The V call is TRBV9, the J call TRBJ2-7; D gene uncertain. V was cut by 0 bases and J by 2 bases, with 12 bases left in between. The CDR3 contains 15 residues. Germline values: CDR1 SGDLS, CDR2 YYNGEE. CDR3 residues: CASSVEPTTAYEQYF. DNA of the CDR3: TGTGCCAGCAGCGTAGAGCCCACTACTGCCTACGAGCAGTACTTC.

This sequence joins TRBV19 and TRBJ1-1; no firm D call. This CDR3 has 15 residues. Per germline, CDR1 LNHDA and CDR2 SQIVND (reference sequence). Trimming took off 3 bases at V and 1 base at J, with 12 bases between the two ends. The DNA of the CDR3 is TGTGCCAGTAGTATGGGGTCGACGGCGAACACTGAAGCTTTCTTT. This encodes CASSMGSTANTEAFF.